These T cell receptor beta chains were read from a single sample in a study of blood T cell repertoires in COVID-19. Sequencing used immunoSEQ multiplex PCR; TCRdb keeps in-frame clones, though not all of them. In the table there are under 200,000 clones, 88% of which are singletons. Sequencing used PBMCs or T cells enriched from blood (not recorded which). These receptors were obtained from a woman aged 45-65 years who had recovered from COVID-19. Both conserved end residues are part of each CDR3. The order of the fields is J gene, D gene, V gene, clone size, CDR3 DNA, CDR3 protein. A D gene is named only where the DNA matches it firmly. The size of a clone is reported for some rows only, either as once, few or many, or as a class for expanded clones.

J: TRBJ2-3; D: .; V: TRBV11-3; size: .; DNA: TGTGCCAGCAGCTTTGACAGGAGAGGGGATACGCAGTATTTT; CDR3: CASSFDRRGDTQYF
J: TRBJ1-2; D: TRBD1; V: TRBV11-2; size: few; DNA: TGTGCCAGCAGCTTAGTGGGTGCAGACAGGGGGCATGGCTACACCTTC; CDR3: CASSLVGADRGHGYTF
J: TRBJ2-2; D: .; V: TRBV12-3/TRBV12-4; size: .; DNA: TGTGCCAGCAGTTTAGAACTGGGGGAGCTGTTTTTT; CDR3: CASSLELGELFF
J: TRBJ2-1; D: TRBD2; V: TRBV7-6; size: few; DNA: TGTGCCAGCGGACTAGCGGGGGGGCCGAGTGAGCAGTTCTTC; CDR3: CASGLAGGPSEQFF
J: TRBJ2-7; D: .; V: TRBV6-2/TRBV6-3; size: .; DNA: TGTGCCAGCAGTTACCAGGGCTCCTACGAGCAGTACTTC; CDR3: CASSYQGSYEQYF
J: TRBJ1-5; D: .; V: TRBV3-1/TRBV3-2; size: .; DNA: TGTGCCAGCAGCCAACAGAGGGATCAGCCCCAGCATTTT; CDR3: CASSQQRDQPQHF
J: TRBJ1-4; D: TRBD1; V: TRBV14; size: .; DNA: TGTGCCAGCAGCTTTGGCGGGACAGTAACTAATGAAAAACTGTTTTTT; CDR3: CASSFGGTVTNEKLFF
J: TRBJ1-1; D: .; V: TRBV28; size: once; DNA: TGTGCCAGCAGAACAACAGGGATGGGAGCTTTCTTT; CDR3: CASRTTGMGAFF
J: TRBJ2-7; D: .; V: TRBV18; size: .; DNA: TGTGCCAGCTCACTATCCTCCAGTAACGAGCAGTACTTC; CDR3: CASSLSSSNEQYF
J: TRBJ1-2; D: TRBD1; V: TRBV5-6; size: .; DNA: TGTGCCAGCAGCGGGATGGGACAGGGCGACACTAACTATGGCTACACCTTC; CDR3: CASSGMGQGDTNYGYTF
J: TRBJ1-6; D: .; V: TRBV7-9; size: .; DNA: TGTGCCAGCAGCTTACAGGGGAATGGGTCACCCCTCCACTTT; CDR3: CASSLQGNGSPLHF
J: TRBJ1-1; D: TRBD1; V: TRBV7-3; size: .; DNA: TGTGCCAGCAGCTTAAACAGGGGAACTGAAGCTTTCTTT; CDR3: CASSLNRGTEAFF
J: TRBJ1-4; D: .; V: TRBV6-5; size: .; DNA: TGTGCCAGCGGCATAGGGGGTATAAGTGAAAAACTGTTTTTT; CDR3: CASGIGGISEKLFF
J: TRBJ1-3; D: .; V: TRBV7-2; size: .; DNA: TGTGCCAGCAGCCGGGGGGGGGAGAACTCTGGAAACACCATATATTTT; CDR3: CASSRGGENSGNTIYF
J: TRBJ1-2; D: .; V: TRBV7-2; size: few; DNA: TGTGCCAGCAGCTTAAATCCCCTGAACTATGGCTACACCTTC; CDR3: CASSLNPLNYGYTF
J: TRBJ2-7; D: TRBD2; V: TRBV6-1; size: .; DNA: TGTGCCAGCAGTGAACTTAGGAAGCGGGGGGATCACTACGAGCAGTACTTC; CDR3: CASSELRKRGDHYEQYF
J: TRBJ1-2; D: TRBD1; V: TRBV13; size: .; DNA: TGTGCCAGCAGCTCGACAGGGGGCCTCGGGAATGGCTACACCTTC; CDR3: CASSSTGGLGNGYTF
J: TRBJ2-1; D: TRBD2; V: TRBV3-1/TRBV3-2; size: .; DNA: TGTGCCAGCAACCAGGGCTGGCGGGGGAACTACAATGAGCAGTTCTTC; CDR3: CASNQGWRGNYNEQFF
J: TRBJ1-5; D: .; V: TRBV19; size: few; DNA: TGTGCCAGTAGTGGGACACCTTATAGCAATCAGCCCCAGCATTTT; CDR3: CASSGTPYSNQPQHF
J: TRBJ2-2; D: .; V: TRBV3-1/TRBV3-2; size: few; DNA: TGTGCCAGCAGCCCGAAGGGACTCCTCAACACCGGGGAGCTGTTTTTT; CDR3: CASSPKGLLNTGELFF
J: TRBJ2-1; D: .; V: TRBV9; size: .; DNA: TGTGCCAGCAGTTTCCGGGGCAATGAGCAGTTCTTC; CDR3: CASSFRGNEQFF
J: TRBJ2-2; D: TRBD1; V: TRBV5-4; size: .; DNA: TGTGCCAGCAGCTTGATGGCCAGGGGGCAGACCGGGGAGCTGTTTTTT; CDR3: CASSLMARGQTGELFF
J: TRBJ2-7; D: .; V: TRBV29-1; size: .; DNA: TGCAGCGTTGATGCTGGGCCCCCCTACGAGCAGTACTTC; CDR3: CSVDAGPPYEQYF
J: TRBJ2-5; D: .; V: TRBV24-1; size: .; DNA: TGTGCCACCAGTGATCAGGCACGGGAGACCCAGTACTTC; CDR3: CATSDQARETQYF
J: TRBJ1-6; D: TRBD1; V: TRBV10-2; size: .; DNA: TGCGCCAGCAGTGAGTCGGACAGGGATGGGTCACCCCTCCACTTT; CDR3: CASSESDRDGSPLHF
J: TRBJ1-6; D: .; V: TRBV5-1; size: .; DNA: TGCGCCAGCAGCTCGGTAACAGCTTCTAATAATTCACCCCTCCACTTT; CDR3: CASSSVTASNNSPLHF
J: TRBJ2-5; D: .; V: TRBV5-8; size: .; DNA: TGTGCCAGCAGCTCCACAGGGCGGGAGACCCAGTACTTC; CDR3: CASSSTGRETQYF
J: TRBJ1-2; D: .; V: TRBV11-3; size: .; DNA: TGTGCCAGCAGCCAGGACAGACTTAACTATGGCTACACCTTC; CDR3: CASSQDRLNYGYTF
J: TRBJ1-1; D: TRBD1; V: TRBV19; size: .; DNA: TGTGCCAGTAGTATACGGAAAGGACAGGGCGGTGACACAGCTGAAGCTTTCTTT; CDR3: CASSIRKGQGGDTAEAFF
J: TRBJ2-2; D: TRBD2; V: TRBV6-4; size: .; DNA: TGTGCCAGCAGTACTAGCGGGGGCTTCACCGGGGAGCTGTTTTTT; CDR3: CASSTSGGFTGELFF
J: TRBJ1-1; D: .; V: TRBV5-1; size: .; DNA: TGCGCCAGCACCTTATCCCGGAGCACTGAAGCTTTCTTT; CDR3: CASTLSRSTEAFF
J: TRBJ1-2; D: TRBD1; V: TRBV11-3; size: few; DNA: TGTGCCAGCAGCGTAAAGGGGGCACACTATGGCTACACCTTC; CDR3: CASSVKGAHYGYTF
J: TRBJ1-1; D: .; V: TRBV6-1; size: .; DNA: TGTGCCAGCAGTGAAGCTGACAGATTGAACACTGAAGCTTTCTTT; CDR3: CASSEADRLNTEAFF
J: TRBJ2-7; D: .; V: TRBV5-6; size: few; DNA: TGTGCCAGCAGCTCTACAGGGCGCGAGCAGTACTTC; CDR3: CASSSTGREQYF
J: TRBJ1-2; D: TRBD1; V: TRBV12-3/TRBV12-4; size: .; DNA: TGTGCCAGCAGTTTGACAGGGGCCTATGGCTACACCTTC; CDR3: CASSLTGAYGYTF
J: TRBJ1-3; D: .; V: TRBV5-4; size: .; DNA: TGTGCCAGCAGCTTGCAGGGAGGAGGTGGAAACACCATATATTTT; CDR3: CASSLQGGGGNTIYF
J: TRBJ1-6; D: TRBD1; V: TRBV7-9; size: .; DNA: TGTGCCAGCAGCTCTGACCCGGGACAGGTGATTAATTCACCCCTCCACTTT; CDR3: CASSSDPGQVINSPLHF
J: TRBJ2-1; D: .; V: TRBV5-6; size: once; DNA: TGTGCCAGCAGCTTGTTTCCCCCCTCGGGACACGCATACAATGAGCAGTTCTTC; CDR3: CASSLFPPSGHAYNEQFF
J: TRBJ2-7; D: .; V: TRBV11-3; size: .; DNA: TGTGCCAGCAGCTCCGGGGGAGCCTACGAGCAGTACTTC; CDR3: CASSSGGAYEQYF
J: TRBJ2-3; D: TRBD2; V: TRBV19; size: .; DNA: TGTGCCAGTAGGACTAGCGGGGCGTCAGATACGCAGTATTTT; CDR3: CASRTSGASDTQYF
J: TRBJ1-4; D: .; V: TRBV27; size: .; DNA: TGTGCCAGCAGTTTATCGTCACGGGGAAGTGAAAAACTGTTTTTT; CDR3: CASSLSSRGSEKLFF
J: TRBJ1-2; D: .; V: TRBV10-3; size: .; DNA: TGTGCCATCAGTGAGTTCGGGGGGGCATATGGCTACACCTTC; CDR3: CAISEFGGAYGYTF
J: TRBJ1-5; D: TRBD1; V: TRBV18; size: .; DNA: TGTGCCAGCTCACAAACCGGGACAGGGGGCAATCAGCCCCAGCATTTT; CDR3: CASSQTGTGGNQPQHF
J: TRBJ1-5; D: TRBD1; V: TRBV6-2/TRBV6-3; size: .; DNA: TGTGCCAGCAGTAACCCCGGGACAGGGTCTGTACGGGGGAGCAATCAGCCCCAGCATTTT; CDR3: CASSNPGTGSVRGSNQPQHF
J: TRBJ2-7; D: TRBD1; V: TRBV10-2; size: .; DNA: TGCGCCAGCCGGGGACAGGGGTCCTACGAGCAGTACTTC; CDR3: CASRGQGSYEQYF
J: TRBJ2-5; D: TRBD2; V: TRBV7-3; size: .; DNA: TGTGCCAGCAGCCCGCGGGGGTACCAAGAGACCCAGTACTTC; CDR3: CASSPRGYQETQYF
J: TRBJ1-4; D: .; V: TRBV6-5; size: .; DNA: TGTGCCAGCAGTTCCACGCTGGCTGGTGCGGGAGAAAAACTGTTTTTT; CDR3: CASSSTLAGAGEKLFF
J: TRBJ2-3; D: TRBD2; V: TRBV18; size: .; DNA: TGTGCCAGCTCAGCTCGCCAAACTAGCGGGGGTGCGTCTGATACGCAGTATTTT; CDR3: CASSARQTSGGASDTQYF
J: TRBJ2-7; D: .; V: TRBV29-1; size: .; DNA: TGCAGCGTTAAGCCCTCCCCCTACGAGCAGTACTTC; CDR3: CSVKPSPYEQYF
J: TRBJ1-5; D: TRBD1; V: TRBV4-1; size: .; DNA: TGCGCCAGCCGGACAGGGAAGGGTAGCAATCAGCCCCAGCATTTT; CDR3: CASRTGKGSNQPQHF
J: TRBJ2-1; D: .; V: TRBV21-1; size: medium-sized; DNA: TGTGCCAGCAGCAGAGATACTTTGGACAGGGGGAGATCGAGCTCCTACAATGAGCAGTTCTTC; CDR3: CASSRDTLDRGRSSSYNEQFF
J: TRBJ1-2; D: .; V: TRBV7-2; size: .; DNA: TGTGCCAGCAGCCCGAACTGGAGGCGCTTCTATGGCTACACCTTC; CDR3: CASSPNWRRFYGYTF